The sample holds many counts of the clone carrying this T cell receptor (beta chain). No antigen is known for it. The CDR3 regions of TCR beta were amplified from RNA transcripts. RT-PCR in the first round (using the HTBI primer set) targeted the TCR CDR3. TCRdb re-called the multiplex PCR reads through MiXCR, storing one row per CDR3 protein. The table records over 700,000 distinct CDR3 sequences, over 35% of them present only once. Per the germline V gene, CDR1 is LNHDA and CDR2 is SQIVND (reference sequence). The CDR3 spans 13 residues. Trimming removed 6 bases at V and 2 bases at J, with 8 bases between. These data belong to a study of T cells in Graves' hyperthyroidism and ophthalmopathy. General study findings and limits: By a 13 V-J model, ophthalmopathy was set apart from stable hyperthyroidism. Appearing also in blood were most of the thyroid clonotypes expanded above 0.001.

It was considered stable Graves' hyperthyroidism when ophthalmopathy did not progress within 18 months. Those with hyperthyroidism were 18 to 65 years old, newly diagnosed, and ill for under 2 months. The sample was blood. J is TRBJ1-5 and V is TRBV19; TRBD1 might be the D (5 bases). This receptor was taken from a man aged 18 to 30 with Graves' hyperthyroidism. The CDR3 DNA sequence: TGTGCCAGTAGGTCAGGGCGCAATCAGCCCCAGCATTTT. This codes for CASRSGRNQPQHF.